These 31 T cell receptor beta chains came from one sample sequenced in a study of cytotoxic CD8 clonotypes in ibrutinib-treated CLL. TCRdb's table, derived via immunoSEQ multiplex PCR, lists solely in-frame clones and lacks some. The table has under 200,000 clones, less than 85% seen once. The sequencing here drew on PBMCs, taken after 24 months of ibrutinib treatment. Receptor source: a human donor with chronic lymphocytic leukemia.

The rearrangement links TRBV18 to TRBJ1-1, with 8 bases aligning to TRBD1. Per the germline V gene, CDR1 is KGHSH and CDR2 is LQKENI. This CDR3 spans 11 amino acids. The trim removed 4 bases at V and 13 bases at J, leaving 5 bases unmatched. CDR3 DNA sequence: TGTGCCAGCTCACGACAGGGGTGGGATTTCTTT. As protein: CASSRQGWDFF.

Here the CDR3 reads CAWSVKGDSPLHF. The CDR3 DNA follows: TGTGCCTGGAGTGTAAAGGGGGATTCACCCCTCCACTTT. The rearrangement uses TRBV30 and TRBJ1-6; D is perhaps TRBD1 (6 bases). The germline V gene has CDR1 GTSNPN and CDR2 SVGIG (reference sequence). This CDR3 spans 13 amino acids. Between the trimmed V and J ends, which lost 0 bases and 8 bases, there was a span of 8 bases.

J is TRBJ2-5 and V is TRBV7-2; possibly TRBD1 or TRBD2 for D (5 bases each). Trimming shortened V by 5 bases and J by 2 bases, and 18 bases separated the two germline ends. This CDR3 region has 16 residues. Germline CDR1 and CDR2: SGHTA and FQGNSA. In nucleotides, the CDR3 is TGTGCCAGCAGCCGGGGCCCGGGTAGGGGACAAGAGACCCAGTACTTC. Encoded protein: CASSRGPGRGQETQYF.

V is TRBV10-3 and J is TRBJ2-7, with 7 positions matching TRBD1. V lost 4 bases, J lost 0 bases, and 6 bases stayed unmatched. The CDR3 runs 15 residues. Germline values: CDR1 ENHRY, CDR2 SYGVKD. As DNA, the CDR3 is TGTGCCATCAGTGGGGTACAGGGGTACTCCTACGAGCAGTACTTC. Amino acids: CAISGVQGYSYEQYF.

The gene calls are TRBV4-1 and TRBJ1-6; D not certain. The CDR3 has 13 amino acids. Germline CDR1 and CDR2: MGHRA and YSYEKL. Trimming took off 2 bases at V and 5 bases at J, with 4 bases between the two ends. The CDR3 DNA follows: TGCGCCAGCAGCCAATGGAATAATTCACCCCTCCACTTT. It specifies CASSQWNNSPLHF.

The gene calls are TRBV27 and TRBJ2-7, with TRBD2 matching over 7 bases. This CDR3 is built from 14 residues. Trimming removed 5 bases from V and 4 bases from J; junction bases left unmatched: 8. CDR1 is MNHEY and CDR2 is SMNVEV in the germline V gene (reference sequence). The CDR3 is CASSPWASGYEQYF. The CDR3 DNA is TGTGCCAGCAGTCCTTGGGCTAGCGGATACGAGCAGTACTTC.

CDR3 nucleotide sequence: TGTGCCTGGCAGGGGCCCACTGAAGCTTTCTTT. Residues: CAWQGPTEAFF. The rearrangement joins TRBV30 to TRBJ1-1, with D tentatively TRBD1 (6 bases). Germline V gene data show CDR1 as GTSNPN and CDR2 as SVGIG (reference sequence). The CDR3 has 11 residues. V lost 5 bases, J lost 4 bases, and 8 bases lay in between. Drawing the rest from reference TRBV30 and TRBJ1-1, the complete variable domain is SQTIHQWPATLVQPVGSPLSLECTVEGTSNPNLYWYRQAAGRGLQLLFYSVGIGQISSEVPQNLSASRPQDRQFILSSKKLLLSDSGFYLCAWQGPTEAFFGQGTRLTVV.

The chain couples TRBV19 to TRBJ1-4; D might be TRBD1 (5 bases). Trimming stripped 5 bases from V and 8 bases from J, with 18 bases between. CDR1 is LNHDA and CDR2 is SQIVND in the germline V gene (reference sequence). The CDR3 loop spans 15 amino acids. The CDR3 region has the DNA TGTGCCAGTAGTGCACAGAGGGGAAAAAACGAAAAACTGTTTTTT. It is translated as CASSAQRGKNEKLFF.

The V and J genes are TRBV29-1 and TRBJ2-5; D ambiguous. The CDR3 is 13 amino acids. The germline V gene has CDR1 SQVTM and CDR2 ANQGSEA. V was trimmed by 4 bases and J by 6 bases, leaving 15 bases between them. CDR3: CSVVVGPEQTQYF. The CDR3 DNA reads as TGCAGCGTTGTGGTCGGTCCCGAGCAGACCCAGTACTTC.

The chain links TRBV28 to TRBJ2-7; possible D gene TRBD1, 6 bases. CDR1 is MDHEN, CDR2 SYDVKM, per germline. V gave up 7 bases and J gave up 2 bases, with 9 bases separating them. The CDR3 spans 12 residues. CDR3 DNA sequence: TGTGCCAGCATGGACAGCGCCTACGAGCAGTACTTC. It specifies CASMDSAYEQYF.

The J gene is TRBJ2-5, the V gene TRBV2, with D possibly matching TRBD1 (7 bases). Trimming took 6 bases from V and 8 from J, leaving 16 bases between them. The CDR3 contains 13 residues. Germline V lookup: CDR1 SNHLY, CDR2 FYNNEI. CDR3 coding DNA: TGTGCCAGCAGCCGCAGGGGGGAAGGAACCCAGTACTTC. It translates to CASSRRGEGTQYF.

This clone appeared a single time. This chain joins TRBV6-1 and TRBJ2-7; D is unclear. V lost 4 bases and J 8 bases, leaving 12 bases between the germline ends. The germline V gene encodes CDR1 MNHNS and CDR2 SASEGT. The CDR3 loop spans 12 amino acids. CDR3 sequence (DNA): TGTGCCAGCAGTGGGTACTTCGGACAGCAGTACTTC. It translates to CASSGYFGQQYF.

The rearrangement joins TRBV6-1 to TRBJ2-5; 7 nucleotides line up with TRBD2. After removal of 2 bases from V and 7 bases from J, the junction contained 10 bases not matched to a gene. The CDR3 length is 15 residues. Germline CDR1 MNHNS, CDR2 SASEGT. CDR3 sequence reads: CASSEQGAGVGTQYF. CDR3 coding DNA: TGTGCCAGCAGTGAACAGGGCGCGGGGGTTGGGACCCAGTACTTC.

This clone has a count of ten or more. This sequence joins TRBV5-4 and TRBJ1-5, with D maybe TRBD1 (6 bases). Germline lookup yields CDR1 SGHNT and CDR2 YYREEE (reference sequence). The CDR3 is made up of 13 amino acids. V was clipped by 3 bases and J by 7 bases, with 11 bases between them. CDR3 residues: CASSWGGTQPQHF. The CDR3 DNA sequence: TGTGCCAGCAGCTGGGGAGGGACACAGCCCCAGCATTTT.

The chain joins TRBV4-1 to TRBJ2-7; D is unclear. The CDR3 totals 13 residues. Trimming shortened V by 4 bases and J by 4 bases, and 11 bases separated the two germline ends. Germline V gives CDR1 MGHRA, CDR2 YSYEKL. The CDR3 protein is CASSRGRKYEQYF. The CDR3, as DNA: TGCGCCAGCAGCCGGGGTAGAAAATACGAGCAGTACTTC.

The chain links TRBV30 to TRBJ1-1; D gene ambiguous. V lost 5 bases to trimming and J lost 0 bases, with 10 bases between them. This CDR3 spans 13 amino acids. The V gene's germline CDR1 is GTSNPN and CDR2 SVGIG (reference sequence). The CDR3 DNA follows: TGTGCCTGGGCCGACGGATTGAACACTGAAGCTTTCTTT. This sequence encodes CAWADGLNTEAFF.

The genes are TRBV25-1 and TRBJ1-2; 10 nucleotides align to TRBD1. This CDR3 comprises 17 residues. Germline V gene sequence: CDR1 MGHDK, CDR2 SYGVNS. V lost 1 base to trimming and J lost 0 bases; unmatched junction nucleotides: 5. This CDR3 is CASSESRGTGANYGYTF. CDR3 coding DNA: TGTGCCAGCAGTGAATCTAGGGGGACAGGGGCTAACTATGGCTACACCTTC.

This chain links TRBV7-2 with TRBJ2-5; 9 bases line up with TRBD2. The CDR3 loop spans 14 amino acids. The trim removed 4 bases at V and 4 bases at J, leaving 4 bases unmatched. Germline-derived CDR1 and CDR2 are SGHTA and FQGNSA. The CDR3 loop is CASSSGLAGETQYF. The CDR3 region has the DNA TGTGCCAGCAGCTCGGGACTAGCAGGAGAGACCCAGTACTTC.

This clone was seen more than once but under ten times. The V call is TRBV5-5, the J call TRBJ1-5, with TRBD1 identical over 9 bases. Germline CDR1 SGHKS, CDR2 YYEKEE (reference sequence). J lost 5 bases, V lost 4 bases, and 4 bases had no gene match. This CDR3 contains 14 residues. The CDR3: CASSLGQGHQPQHF. In DNA, the CDR3 is TGTGCCAGCAGCCTGGGACAGGGACATCAGCCCCAGCATTTT.

V gene TRBV9 combines with J gene TRBJ2-3; D is undetermined. The CDR3 is 14 residues long. Trimming cost V 5 bases and J 2 bases, with 12 bases left between them. Germline V gives CDR1 SGDLS, CDR2 YYNGEE. Written as DNA, the CDR3 is TGTGCCAGCAGTGTCAATCCGTCCACAGATACGCAGTATTTT. It translates to CASSVNPSTDTQYF.

V usage is TRBV30 and J usage is TRBJ2-3; D remains unclear. The V end was cut by 0 bases, the J end by 4 bases, with 14 bases between. The length of the CDR3 is 15 residues. Germline CDR1 and CDR2: GTSNPN and SVGIG (reference sequence). In DNA, the CDR3 is TGTGCCTGGAGTGTGAGAACGAATCGAGCAGATACGCAGTATTTT. This codes for CAWSVRTNRADTQYF. Full variable domain (remainder filled in from reference TRBV30 and TRBJ2-3): SQTIHQWPATLVQPVGSPLSLECTVEGTSNPNLYWYRQAAGRGLQLLFYSVGIGQISSEVPQNLSASRPQDRQFILSSKKLLLSDSGFYLCAWSVRTNRADTQYFGPGTRLTVL.

The sample holds a few counts of this clone. This CDR3 reads CASSQQEFQPQHF. CDR3 nucleotide sequence: TGTGCCAGCAGCCAACAGGAGTTTCAGCCCCAGCATTTT. This chain connects TRBV7-9 to TRBJ1-5; D is possibly TRBD1 (5 bases). Trimming shortened V by 5 bases and J by 6 bases, and 11 bases separated the two germline ends. The CDR3 covers 13 residues. Germline V CDR1 and CDR2: SEHNR, FQNEAQ (reference sequence).

The rearrangement uses TRBV5-5 and TRBJ1-4; a possible D gene is TRBD1 (5 bases). CDR1 and CDR2 (germline): SGHKS, YYEKEE (reference sequence). Trimming shortened V by 1 base and J by 7 bases, and 8 bases separated the two germline ends. The length of the CDR3 is 13 residues. The CDR3 sequence: CASSLYRTEKLFF. For the CDR3, the DNA is TGTGCCAGCAGCTTGTACAGGACTGAAAAACTGTTTTTT. Complete variable domain (other parts from reference TRBV5-5 and TRBJ1-4): DAGVTQSPTHLIKTRGQQVTLRCSPISGHKSVSWYQQVLGQGPQFIFQYYEKEERGRGNFPDRFSARQFPNYSSELNVNALLLGDSALYLCASSLYRTEKLFFGSGTQLSVL.

V is TRBV30 and J is TRBJ1-2; no clear D. The V gene's germline CDR1 is GTSNPN and CDR2 SVGIG (reference sequence). This CDR3 comprises 13 residues. Trimming took off 0 bases at V and 3 bases at J, with 8 bases between the two ends. For the CDR3, the DNA is TGTGCCTGGAGTGTACAACAGTACTATGGCTACACCTTC. Amino acid sequence: CAWSVQQYYGYTF.

The gene calls are TRBV9 and TRBJ1-2; 7 positions match TRBD1. The CDR3 consists of 13 residues. The V segment lost 4 bases and the J segment 7 bases; nucleotides outside the gene matches: 7. CDR1 and CDR2 from the germline V gene are SGDLS and YYNGEE. CDR3 coding DNA: TGTGCCAGCAGCTTCCGACAGGGAGGTGGCTACACCTTC. It translates to CASSFRQGGGYTF.

The chain carries TRBV30 and TRBJ2-5, with D unresolved. V lost 1 base and J 4 bases, leaving 10 bases between the germline ends. The germline V gene has CDR1 GTSNPN and CDR2 SVGIG (reference sequence). The CDR3 contains 13 residues. CDR3 residues: CAWSEGSPETQYF. The CDR3 DNA follows: TGTGCCTGGAGTGAAGGTAGCCCAGAGACCCAGTACTTC.

The genes are TRBV19 and TRBJ1-1; D might be TRBD1 (5 bases). This CDR3 comprises 15 residues. The V end was cut by 4 bases, the J end by 4 bases, with 16 bases between. Germline V gene sequence: CDR1 LNHDA, CDR2 SQIVND (reference sequence). The CDR3 spells CASSNPLGVSTEAFF. Written as DNA, the CDR3 is TGTGCCAGTAGTAACCCCCTGGGGGTAAGCACTGAAGCTTTCTTT.

This clone was detected a few times. The chain recombines TRBV5-4 with TRBJ2-5; D remains unclear. CDR1 and CDR2 (germline): SGHNT, YYREEE (reference sequence). The CDR3 is 12 amino acids. V was pared by 4 bases and J by 5 bases, with 9 bases between. The CDR3 loop reads CASSTGMETQYF. The CDR3 nucleotides read TGTGCCAGCAGCACTGGGATGGAGACCCAGTACTTC. The variable domain in full, completed from reference TRBV5-4 and TRBJ2-5, reads ETGVTQSPTHLIKTRGQQVTLRCSSQSGHNTVSWYQQALGQGPQFIFQYYREEENGRGNFPPRFSGLQFPNYSSELNVNALELDDSALYLCASSTGMETQYFGPGTRLLVL.

The gene calls are TRBV19 and TRBJ2-5, with a tentative D call TRBD1 (6 bases). Germline V lookup: CDR1 LNHDA, CDR2 SQIVND (reference sequence). V was pared by 8 bases and J by 4 bases, with 17 bases between. This CDR3 has 14 residues. The chain's CDR3 is CASAVEPTGETQYF. Here the CDR3 DNA reads TGTGCCAGTGCGGTCGAACCGACAGGAGAGACCCAGTACTTC.

This rearrangement joins TRBV4-3 to TRBJ2-5; 11 bases agree with TRBD1. The CDR3 is 14 residues long. V lost 4 bases and J lost 3; bases outside the gene matches: 1. The germline V gene encodes CDR1 LGHNA and CDR2 YSLEER. This CDR3 reads CASSLGQGEETQYF. The CDR3 nucleotides read TGCGCCAGCAGCCTGGGACAGGGGGAAGAGACCCAGTACTTC.

V gene TRBV29-1 combines with J gene TRBJ2-1; D is unresolved. CDR1 SQVTM and CDR2 ANQGSEA come from the germline V gene. The CDR3 totals 13 residues. The V end lost 1 base, the J end lost 0 bases, and 4 bases lay between the germline ends. The CDR3 sequence: CSVEGTSYNEQFF. CDR3 nucleotide sequence: TGCAGCGTTGAAGGTACCTCCTACAATGAGCAGTTCTTC.